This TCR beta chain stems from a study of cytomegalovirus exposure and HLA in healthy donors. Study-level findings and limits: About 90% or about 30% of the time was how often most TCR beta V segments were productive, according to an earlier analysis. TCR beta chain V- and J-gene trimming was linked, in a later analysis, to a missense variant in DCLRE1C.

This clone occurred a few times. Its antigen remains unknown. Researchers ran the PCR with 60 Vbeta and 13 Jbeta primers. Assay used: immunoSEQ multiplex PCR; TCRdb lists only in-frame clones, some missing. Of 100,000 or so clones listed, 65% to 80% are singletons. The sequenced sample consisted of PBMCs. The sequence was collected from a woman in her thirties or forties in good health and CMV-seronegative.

The CDR3 is CASSVSIFGTGASAYGYTF. CDR3 sequence (DNA): TGTGCCAGCAGTGTTTCCATTTTTGGGACAGGGGCCTCGGCCTATGGCTACACCTTC. The V and J genes are TRBV2 and TRBJ1-2, with TRBD1 identical over 10 bases. Per the germline V gene, CDR1 is SNHLY and CDR2 is FYNNEI. V gave up 4 bases and J gave up 4 bases; unmatched junction bases: 18. There are 19 residues in the CDR3.